The rows below give T cell receptor beta chains drawn from one sample of a study of OX40 agonist ivuxolimab in advanced cancers. Profiling relied on immunoSEQ multiplex PCR, and the TCRdb table lists in-frame clones only, not all of them. Of tens of thousands of clones listed, 87% were seen once; the top ten hold 3.5% to 5.5%. Here the sequenced sample was CD4+ or CD8+ T cells sorted from blood, taken in a trial of the OX40 agonist ivuxolimab. The receptors originated from an adult with an advanced solid tumor such as melanoma, head and neck, liver or kidney cancer. Both conserved end residues are part of each CDR3. Fields, in order: V gene, J gene, D gene, clone size, CDR3 protein, CDR3 DNA. A D gene is named only where the DNA matches it firmly. Clone size is shown for a subset of rows, as once, few, many or a class of expanded clone.

v_call: TRBV11-2
j_call: TRBJ2-2
d_call: -
clone_size: -
cdr3_aa: CASNSRVQGMSGELFF
cdr3_nt: TGTGCCAGCAACTCCCGGGTCCAGGGAATGTCCGGGGAGCTGTTTTTT

v_call: TRBV14
j_call: TRBJ2-1
d_call: TRBD1
clone_size: -
cdr3_aa: CASSHAGQGLSNEQFF
cdr3_nt: TGTGCCAGCAGCCATGCGGGACAGGGTTTAAGCAATGAGCAGTTCTTC

v_call: TRBV5-1
j_call: TRBJ1-3
d_call: -
clone_size: -
cdr3_aa: CASSLAGTSNTIYF
cdr3_nt: TGCGCCAGCAGCTTAGCCGGGACATCGAACACCATATATTTT

v_call: TRBV6-1
j_call: TRBJ2-5
d_call: TRBD2
clone_size: -
cdr3_aa: CASSESGGRGETQYF
cdr3_nt: TGTGCCAGCAGTGAATCGGGGGGGCGGGGCGAGACCCAGTACTTC

v_call: TRBV9
j_call: TRBJ2-6
d_call: -
clone_size: -
cdr3_aa: CASSVGVSGANVLTF
cdr3_nt: TGTGCCAGCAGCGTAGGGGTGTCTGGGGCCAACGTCCTGACTTTC

v_call: TRBV6-1
j_call: TRBJ1-2
d_call: -
clone_size: -
cdr3_aa: CASSELGGPNYGYTF
cdr3_nt: TGTGCCAGCAGTGAACTCGGTGGACCTAACTATGGCTACACCTTC

v_call: TRBV19
j_call: TRBJ1-1
d_call: TRBD1
clone_size: -
cdr3_aa: CASSIGYRTGNTEAFF
cdr3_nt: TGTGCCAGTAGTATAGGATACAGGACAGGGAACACTGAAGCTTTCTTT

v_call: TRBV10-3
j_call: TRBJ1-1
d_call: -
clone_size: -
cdr3_aa: CAISESGANTEAFF
cdr3_nt: TGTGCCATCAGTGAGTCGGGGGCGAACACTGAAGCTTTCTTT

v_call: TRBV19
j_call: TRBJ1-2
d_call: TRBD1
clone_size: once
cdr3_aa: CASSKQGGANYGYTF
cdr3_nt: TGTGCCAGTAGTAAACAGGGGGGTGCTAACTATGGCTACACCTTC

v_call: TRBV30
j_call: TRBJ2-4
d_call: -
clone_size: -
cdr3_aa: CAWRAGAKNIQYF
cdr3_nt: TGTGCCTGGAGAGCGGGAGCCAAAAACATTCAGTACTTC

v_call: TRBV27
j_call: TRBJ1-2
d_call: -
clone_size: -
cdr3_aa: CASSLDMSISGYTF
cdr3_nt: TGTGCCAGCAGTTTAGACATGTCCATCTCTGGCTACACCTTC

v_call: TRBV5-4
j_call: TRBJ2-1
d_call: TRBD2
clone_size: -
cdr3_aa: CASEPGLAGVDEQFF
cdr3_nt: TGTGCCAGCGAACCGGGACTAGCGGGAGTCGATGAGCAGTTCTTC

v_call: TRBV4-2
j_call: TRBJ2-7
d_call: TRBD2
clone_size: -
cdr3_aa: CASSQDASLAGYEQYF
cdr3_nt: TGTGCCAGCAGCCAAGATGCGTCACTAGCGGGCTACGAGCAGTACTTC

v_call: TRBV11-3
j_call: TRBJ2-3
d_call: -
clone_size: -
cdr3_aa: CASSLDAPSGKRDTQYF
cdr3_nt: TGTGCCAGCAGCTTAGATGCCCCTTCAGGGAAGAGGGATACGCAGTATTTT

v_call: TRBV9
j_call: TRBJ1-2
d_call: -
clone_size: -
cdr3_aa: CASRTSGGYYGYTF
cdr3_nt: TGTGCCAGCAGGACCTCGGGGGGCTACTATGGCTACACCTTC

v_call: TRBV5-4
j_call: TRBJ2-1
d_call: -
clone_size: -
cdr3_aa: CASSWGVREDEQFF
cdr3_nt: TGTGCCAGCAGCTGGGGTGTCCGGGAAGATGAGCAGTTCTTC

v_call: TRBV6-5
j_call: TRBJ2-1
d_call: TRBD2
clone_size: -
cdr3_aa: CASSPASGIYNEQFF
cdr3_nt: TGTGCCAGCAGTCCAGCTAGCGGGATTTACAATGAGCAGTTCTTC

v_call: TRBV15
j_call: TRBJ2-3
d_call: TRBD2
clone_size: -
cdr3_aa: CATSGSGRPSTDTQYF
cdr3_nt: TGTGCCACCAGCGGTAGCGGGAGGCCTAGCACAGATACGCAGTATTTT

v_call: TRBV6-5
j_call: TRBJ1-2
d_call: TRBD1
clone_size: once
cdr3_aa: CASTDRGWDGYTF
cdr3_nt: TGTGCCAGCACCGACAGGGGTTGGGACGGCTACACCTTC

v_call: TRBV5-1
j_call: TRBJ2-5
d_call: -
clone_size: -
cdr3_aa: CASSLDSQETQYF
cdr3_nt: TGCGCCAGCAGCCTGGACAGCCAAGAGACCCAGTACTTC

v_call: TRBV28
j_call: TRBJ1-5
d_call: -
clone_size: once
cdr3_aa: CASRPGGLGNQPQHF
cdr3_nt: TGTGCCAGCAGACCCGGGGGCCTTGGCAATCAGCCCCAGCATTTT

v_call: TRBV5-4
j_call: TRBJ1-3
d_call: -
clone_size: -
cdr3_aa: CASSQETGTSSGNTIYF
cdr3_nt: TGTGCCAGCAGCCAGGAAACCGGGACAAGCTCTGGAAACACCATATATTTT

v_call: TRBV2
j_call: TRBJ1-3
d_call: -
clone_size: -
cdr3_aa: CASSHEVSGNTIYF
cdr3_nt: TGTGCCAGCAGTCACGAAGTCTCTGGAAACACCATATATTTT

v_call: TRBV11-3
j_call: TRBJ2-5
d_call: TRBD2
clone_size: -
cdr3_aa: CASSLGPGLAGEETQYF
cdr3_nt: TGTGCCAGCAGCTTAGGACCGGGACTAGCGGGAGAAGAGACCCAGTACTTC

v_call: TRBV6-1
j_call: TRBJ1-1
d_call: -
clone_size: -
cdr3_aa: CASTYRSYEAFF
cdr3_nt: TGTGCCAGCACTTATAGGAGTTATGAAGCTTTCTTT

v_call: TRBV7-8
j_call: TRBJ1-4
d_call: -
clone_size: -
cdr3_aa: CASSFGRVATNEKLFF
cdr3_nt: TGTGCCAGCAGCTTCGGCAGGGTTGCAACTAATGAAAAACTGTTTTTT

v_call: TRBV2
j_call: TRBJ2-1
d_call: TRBD2
clone_size: few
cdr3_aa: CASSERESSYNEQFF
cdr3_nt: TGTGCCAGCAGCGAGCGGGAGAGCTCCTACAATGAGCAGTTCTTC

v_call: TRBV19
j_call: TRBJ2-5
d_call: TRBD2
clone_size: -
cdr3_aa: CASSSAPSGILETQYF
cdr3_nt: TGTGCCAGTAGTTCCGCCCCTAGCGGGATTTTGGAGACCCAGTACTTC

v_call: TRBV5-1
j_call: TRBJ2-1
d_call: TRBD1
clone_size: -
cdr3_aa: CASSMGQGNYNEQFF
cdr3_nt: TGCGCCAGCAGCATGGGACAGGGGAACTACAATGAGCAGTTCTTC

v_call: TRBV29-1
j_call: TRBJ2-1
d_call: -
clone_size: -
cdr3_aa: CSVAEGGNYNEQFF
cdr3_nt: TGCAGCGTGGCGGAAGGGGGGAACTACAATGAGCAGTTCTTC

v_call: TRBV5-1
j_call: TRBJ1-6
d_call: TRBD1
clone_size: -
cdr3_aa: CASREATGGNSPLHF
cdr3_nt: TGCGCCAGCAGGGAAGCGACAGGGGGCAATTCACCCCTCCACTTT

v_call: TRBV25-1
j_call: TRBJ1-4
d_call: -
clone_size: -
cdr3_aa: CASSEYLGAPNEKLFF
cdr3_nt: TGTGCCAGCAGTGAATATCTCGGGGCACCTAATGAAAAACTGTTTTTT

v_call: TRBV29-1
j_call: TRBJ2-5
d_call: TRBD2
clone_size: -
cdr3_aa: CSVEERAGVIETQYF
cdr3_nt: TGCAGCGTTGAAGAGCGAGCGGGAGTAATAGAGACCCAGTACTTC

v_call: TRBV10-3
j_call: TRBJ1-1
d_call: -
clone_size: -
cdr3_aa: CAQRARHTEAFF
cdr3_nt: TGTGCCCAAAGGGCCCGACACACTGAAGCTTTCTTT

v_call: TRBV5-1
j_call: TRBJ1-3
d_call: -
clone_size: once
cdr3_aa: CASSLTTQGGNTIYF
cdr3_nt: TGCGCCAGCAGCTTGACGACCCAAGGTGGAAACACCATATATTTT

v_call: TRBV15
j_call: TRBJ1-5
d_call: TRBD1
clone_size: -
cdr3_aa: CATSTDRGVQPQHF
cdr3_nt: TGTGCCACCAGCACTGACAGGGGTGTGCAGCCCCAGCATTTT

v_call: TRBV2
j_call: TRBJ2-7
d_call: -
clone_size: once
cdr3_aa: CASSDRPYEQYF
cdr3_nt: TGTGCCAGCAGCGACAGGCCCTACGAGCAGTACTTC

v_call: TRBV6-5
j_call: TRBJ1-5
d_call: TRBD1
clone_size: -
cdr3_aa: CASSVDRGGQPQHF
cdr3_nt: TGTGCCAGCAGTGTCGACAGGGGAGGTCAGCCCCAGCATTTT

v_call: TRBV18
j_call: TRBJ1-1
d_call: -
clone_size: -
cdr3_aa: CASSQDSVANTEAFF
cdr3_nt: TGTGCCAGCTCACAGGACTCAGTTGCGAACACTGAAGCTTTCTTT

v_call: TRBV27
j_call: TRBJ2-3
d_call: TRBD2
clone_size: -
cdr3_aa: CASSFTPGTSGRDTQYF
cdr3_nt: TGTGCCAGCAGTTTCACTCCCGGGACTAGCGGGAGGGACACGCAGTATTTT

v_call: TRBV28
j_call: TRBJ2-5
d_call: -
clone_size: -
cdr3_aa: CASSSQQDPRAETQYF
cdr3_nt: TGTGCCAGCAGTTCGCAACAAGATCCCCGGGCAGAGACCCAGTACTTC

v_call: TRBV11-2
j_call: TRBJ1-2
d_call: -
clone_size: few
cdr3_aa: CASSLDPGYGYTF
cdr3_nt: TGTGCCAGCAGCTTAGATCCGGGCTATGGCTACACCTTC

v_call: TRBV19
j_call: TRBJ1-2
d_call: TRBD1
clone_size: -
cdr3_aa: CASSIGNRGIYGYTF
cdr3_nt: TGTGCCAGTAGTATAGGGAACAGGGGGATCTATGGCTACACCTTC

v_call: TRBV28
j_call: TRBJ1-1
d_call: -
clone_size: -
cdr3_aa: CASSLSPGRGNEAFF
cdr3_nt: TGTGCCAGCAGTTTATCCCCGGGCAGGGGCAATGAAGCTTTCTTT

v_call: TRBV29-1
j_call: TRBJ2-5
d_call: -
clone_size: -
cdr3_aa: CSAIDRPETQYF
cdr3_nt: TGCAGCGCGATAGACAGGCCAGAGACCCAGTACTTC

v_call: TRBV11-1
j_call: TRBJ2-5
d_call: TRBD2
clone_size: -
cdr3_aa: CASSLSSGSILETQYF
cdr3_nt: TGTGCCAGCAGCTTATCAAGCGGGAGTATTTTGGAGACCCAGTACTTC

v_call: TRBV14
j_call: TRBJ1-2
d_call: -
clone_size: few
cdr3_aa: CASSQFNRRSRPNYGYTF
cdr3_nt: TGTGCCAGCAGCCAATTTAATAGGCGATCTAGACCTAACTATGGCTACACCTTC

v_call: TRBV2
j_call: TRBJ1-2
d_call: -
clone_size: -
cdr3_aa: CASVGGGSNYGYTF
cdr3_nt: TGTGCCAGCGTAGGGGGAGGTTCTAACTATGGCTACACCTTC

v_call: TRBV6-5
j_call: TRBJ2-7
d_call: -
clone_size: -
cdr3_aa: CASSESQQVGEQYF
cdr3_nt: TGTGCCAGCAGTGAAAGCCAACAGGTTGGCGAGCAGTACTTC

v_call: TRBV6-5
j_call: TRBJ2-5
d_call: -
clone_size: -
cdr3_aa: CASTNAGLKETQYF
cdr3_nt: TGTGCCAGCACCAATGCGGGACTCAAAGAGACCCAGTACTTC

v_call: TRBV7-2
j_call: TRBJ2-1
d_call: -
clone_size: few
cdr3_aa: CASSGLAVYNEQFF
cdr3_nt: TGTGCCAGCTCTGGGCTAGCAGTTTACAATGAGCAGTTCTTC

v_call: TRBV15
j_call: TRBJ2-7
d_call: TRBD1
clone_size: few
cdr3_aa: CATSRVGDSFWEQYF
cdr3_nt: TGTGCCACCAGCAGAGTAGGGGACAGTTTTTGGGAGCAGTACTTC

v_call: TRBV10-3
j_call: TRBJ1-5
d_call: -
clone_size: -
cdr3_aa: CAINSDGNQPQHF
cdr3_nt: TGTGCCATCAATTCGGACGGCAATCAGCCCCAGCATTTT

v_call: TRBV19
j_call: TRBJ2-2
d_call: -
clone_size: -
cdr3_aa: CASSIFGGTNTGELFF
cdr3_nt: TGTGCCAGTAGTATATTCGGGGGTACTAACACCGGGGAGCTGTTTTTT

v_call: TRBV5-1
j_call: TRBJ1-2
d_call: -
clone_size: -
cdr3_aa: CASSLGASGDGYTF
cdr3_nt: TGCGCCAGCAGCTTGGGGGCATCAGGGGATGGCTACACCTTC